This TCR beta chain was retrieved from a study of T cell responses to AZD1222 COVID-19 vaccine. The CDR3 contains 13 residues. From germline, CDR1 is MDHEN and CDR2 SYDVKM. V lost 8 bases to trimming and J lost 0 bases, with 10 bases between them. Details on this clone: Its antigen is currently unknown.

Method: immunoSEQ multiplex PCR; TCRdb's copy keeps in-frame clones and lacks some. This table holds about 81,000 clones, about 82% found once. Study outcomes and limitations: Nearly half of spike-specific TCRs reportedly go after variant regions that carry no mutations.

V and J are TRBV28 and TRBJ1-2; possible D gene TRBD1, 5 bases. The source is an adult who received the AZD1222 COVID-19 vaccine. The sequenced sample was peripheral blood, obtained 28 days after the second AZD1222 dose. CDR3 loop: CASLMGANYGYTF. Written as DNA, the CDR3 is TGTGCCAGCCTAATGGGGGCTAACTATGGCTACACCTTC.